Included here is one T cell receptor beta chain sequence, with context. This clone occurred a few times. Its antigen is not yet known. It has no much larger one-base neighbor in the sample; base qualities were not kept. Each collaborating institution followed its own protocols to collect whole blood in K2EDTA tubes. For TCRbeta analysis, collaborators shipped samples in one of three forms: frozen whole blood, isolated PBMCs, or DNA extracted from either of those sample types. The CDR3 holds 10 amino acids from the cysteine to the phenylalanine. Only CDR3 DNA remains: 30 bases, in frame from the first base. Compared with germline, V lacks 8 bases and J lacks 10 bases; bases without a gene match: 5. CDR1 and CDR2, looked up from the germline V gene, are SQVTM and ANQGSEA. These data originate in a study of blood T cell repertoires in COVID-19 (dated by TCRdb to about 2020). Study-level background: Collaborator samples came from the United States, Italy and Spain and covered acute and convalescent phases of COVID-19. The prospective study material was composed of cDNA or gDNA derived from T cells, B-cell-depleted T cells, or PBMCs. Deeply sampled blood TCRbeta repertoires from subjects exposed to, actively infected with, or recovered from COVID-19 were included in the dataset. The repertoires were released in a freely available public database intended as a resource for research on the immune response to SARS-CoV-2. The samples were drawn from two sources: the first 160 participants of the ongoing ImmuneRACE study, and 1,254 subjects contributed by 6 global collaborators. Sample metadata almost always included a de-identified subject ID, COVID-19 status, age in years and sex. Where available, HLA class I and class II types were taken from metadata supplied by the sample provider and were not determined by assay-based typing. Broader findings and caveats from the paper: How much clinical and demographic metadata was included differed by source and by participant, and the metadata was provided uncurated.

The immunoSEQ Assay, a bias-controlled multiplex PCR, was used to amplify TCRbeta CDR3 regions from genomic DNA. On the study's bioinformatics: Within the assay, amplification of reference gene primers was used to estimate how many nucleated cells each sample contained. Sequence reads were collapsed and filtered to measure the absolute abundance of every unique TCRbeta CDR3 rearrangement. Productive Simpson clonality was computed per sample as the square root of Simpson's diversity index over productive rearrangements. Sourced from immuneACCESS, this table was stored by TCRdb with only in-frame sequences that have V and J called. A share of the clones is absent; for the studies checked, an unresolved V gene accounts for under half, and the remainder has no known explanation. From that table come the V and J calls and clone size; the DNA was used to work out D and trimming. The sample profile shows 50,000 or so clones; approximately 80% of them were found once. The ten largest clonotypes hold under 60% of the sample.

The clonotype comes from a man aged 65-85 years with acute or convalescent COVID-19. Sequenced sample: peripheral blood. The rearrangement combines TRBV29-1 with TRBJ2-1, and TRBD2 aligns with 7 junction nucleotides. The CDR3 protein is CSTWGGEQFF. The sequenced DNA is TGCAGCACTTGGGGGGGGGAGCAGTTCTTC.